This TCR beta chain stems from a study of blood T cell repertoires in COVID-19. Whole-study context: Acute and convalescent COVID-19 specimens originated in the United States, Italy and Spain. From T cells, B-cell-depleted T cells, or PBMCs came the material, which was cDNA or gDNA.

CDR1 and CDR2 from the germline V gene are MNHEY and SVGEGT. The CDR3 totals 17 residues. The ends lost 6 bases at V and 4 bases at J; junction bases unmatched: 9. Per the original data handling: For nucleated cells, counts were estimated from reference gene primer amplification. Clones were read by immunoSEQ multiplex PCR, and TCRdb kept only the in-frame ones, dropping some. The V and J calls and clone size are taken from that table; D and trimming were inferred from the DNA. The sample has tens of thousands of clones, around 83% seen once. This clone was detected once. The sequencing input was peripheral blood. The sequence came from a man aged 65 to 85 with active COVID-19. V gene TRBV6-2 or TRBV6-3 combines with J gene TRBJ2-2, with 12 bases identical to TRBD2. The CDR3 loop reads CASSTTSGRPFTGELFF. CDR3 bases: TGTGCCAGCAGCACCACTAGCGGGAGGCCATTCACCGGGGAGCTGTTTTTT.